The 30 T cell receptor beta chains below come from one sample, sequenced in a study of OX40 agonist ivuxolimab in advanced cancers. Measured with immunoSEQ multiplex PCR; TCRdb has only the in-frame clones, and not every one. The data contain about 46,000 clones, more than 75% of them singletons. The source was CD4+ or CD8+ T cells sorted from blood, collected in a trial of the OX40 agonist ivuxolimab. Receptor source: an adult with an advanced solid tumor such as melanoma, head and neck, liver or kidney cancer.

The J gene is TRBJ2-1, the V gene TRBV7-6; D possibly uses TRBD1 or TRBD2 (6 bases each). The CDR3 runs to 12 residues. V gave up 5 bases and J gave up 10 bases, with 12 bases separating them. CDR1 SGHVS and CDR2 FNYEAQ come from the germline V gene. CDR3 loop: CASSLRGGEQFF. The CDR3 nucleotides are TGTGCCAGCAGCCTCCGAGGGGGGGAGCAGTTCTTC.

Only a few counts were recorded for this clone. This rearrangement joins TRBV7-9 to TRBJ1-1; TRBD1 matches at 7 bases. CDR1 is SEHNR and CDR2 is FQNEAQ in the germline V gene (reference sequence). There are 12 residues in the CDR3. With 5 bases clipped from V and 7 bases from J, the junction kept 4 bases outside the gene matches. The CDR3 here is CASSPRDSEAFF. The CDR3 DNA reads as TGTGCCAGCAGCCCAAGGGACAGTGAAGCTTTCTTT.

The chain combines TRBV6-5 with TRBJ2-1; maybe TRBD2 (6 bases). The CDR3 covers 13 residues. V dropped 4 bases and J dropped 5 bases, with 9 bases sitting between them. CDR1 is MNHEY, CDR2 SVGAGI, per germline. The CDR3 sequence: CASSFGGDNEQFF. For the CDR3, the DNA is TGTGCCAGCAGTTTCGGGGGAGACAATGAGCAGTTCTTC.

A few counts support this clone. The chain recombines TRBV28 with TRBJ1-2; perhaps TRBD1 as D (6 bases). Germline CDR1 MDHEN, CDR2 SYDVKM. V was pared by 1 base and J by 6 bases, with 15 bases between. The CDR3 runs 15 residues. The CDR3 DNA is TGTGCCAGCAGTTTATTCCCCGGGACATATCATGGCTACACCTTC. This sequence encodes CASSLFPGTYHGYTF.

V and J are TRBV6-6 and TRBJ1-5; TRBD1 agrees at 8 bases. V shed 4 bases, J shed 3 bases, and the junction held 8 bases outside the gene matches. CDR3 length: 16 residues. The germline V gene encodes CDR1 MNHNY and CDR2 SVGAGI (reference sequence). The CDR3 sequence: CASSSDGTGYNQPQHF. CDR3 in DNA: TGTGCCAGCAGTTCTGACGGGACAGGATACAATCAGCCCCAGCATTTT.

The V and J genes are TRBV6-5 and TRBJ2-4; a possible D gene is TRBD2 (6 bases). From germline, CDR1 is MNHEY and CDR2 SVGAGI. Trimming left V 8 bases short and J 2 bases short, with 16 bases between. This CDR3 spans 15 amino acids. The CDR3 DNA follows: TGTGCCAGCGGGGGAGGCGAGAGGTCCAAAAACATTCAGTACTTC. Protein product: CASGGGERSKNIQYF.

The genes are TRBV2 and TRBJ2-7; D is tentatively TRBD1 or TRBD2 (5 bases each). The CDR3 runs 15 residues. The germline V and J ends were trimmed by 6 bases and 2 bases, with 17 bases remaining between them. Germline V gene data show CDR1 as SNHLY and CDR2 as FYNNEI. The CDR3, as DNA: TGTGCCAGCAGCTTAGGGAAGGGGACCCCCTACGAGCAGTACTTC. Its protein is CASSLGKGTPYEQYF.

The V and J genes are TRBV7-6 and TRBJ2-7, with 7 bases aligning to TRBD2. CDR1 is SGHVS, CDR2 FNYEAQ, per germline. This CDR3 region has 14 residues. Trimming cost V 5 bases and J 3 bases; bases outside gene matches: 7. The DNA of the CDR3 is TGTGCCAGCAGCGAGCCGGGAGGCCGCTACGAGCAGTACTTC. Translation: CASSEPGGRYEQYF.

About this clone itself: Other DNA sequences within the sample encode an identical CDR3. DNA for the CDR3: TGTGCCAGCAGTGGACGACAATTGATGAACACTGAAGCTTTCTTT. It translates to CASSGRQLMNTEAFF. The rearrangement uses TRBV28 and TRBJ1-1; D is unclear. The V and J ends lost 5 bases and 0 bases respectively, with 13 bases between them. CDR1 and CDR2 (germline): MDHEN, SYDVKM. The CDR3 contains 15 residues.

This chain links TRBV9 with TRBJ1-2; D unresolved. Per germline, CDR1 SGDLS and CDR2 YYNGEE. Trimming pared 9 bases from V and 8 bases from J, leaving 14 bases between. The CDR3 totals 11 residues. In DNA, the CDR3 is TGTGCCACCTCGGACGCCAGGGGCTACACCTTC. Its translation is CATSDARGYTF.

The chain carries TRBV25-1 and TRBJ2-7; no definite D call. V shed 5 bases and J shed 3 bases, with 5 bases lying between them. CDR1 is MGHDK, CDR2 SYGVNS, per germline. The CDR3 is 11 residues long. The CDR3 loop is CASSPNYEQYF. In nucleotides, the CDR3 is TGTGCCAGCAGTCCCAACTACGAGCAGTACTTC.

This clone was picked up many times. At the DNA level, this CDR3 is encoded by other sequences in the same sample as well. This chain joins TRBV4-1 and TRBJ2-1; D gene ambiguous. The V end lost 0 bases, the J end lost 9 bases, and 6 bases lay between the germline ends. The CDR3 runs to 12 residues. Germline CDR1 is MGHRA and CDR2 is YSYEKL. CDR3 coding DNA: TGCGCCAGCAGCCAAGATAGGAGTGAGCAGTTCTTC. Translation gives CASSQDRSEQFF.

J is TRBJ2-5 and V is TRBV7-9; perhaps TRBD2 as D (5 bases). The last part of the DNA fits TRBJ2-7 better; the J call may be wrong. Germline lookup yields CDR1 SEHNR and CDR2 FQNEAQ (reference sequence). The CDR3 has 14 residues. The CDR3 DNA reads TGTGCCAGCAGCCCCGAACTAGTTCCCCGCGAGCAGTACTTC. Amino acids: CASSPELVPREQYF.

By sample fraction, this clone is medium-sized. This chain links TRBV13 with TRBJ1-4, with 9 nucleotides matching TRBD1. Germline values: CDR1 PRHDT, CDR2 FYEKMQ (reference sequence). The CDR3 is 12 residues long. Trimming at V came to 4 bases and at J to 11 bases, leaving 2 bases not matched to a gene. The CDR3 here is CASSSGTGKLFF. CDR3 DNA: TGTGCCAGCAGCTCTGGGACAGGGAAACTGTTTTTT.

The chain carries TRBV5-1 and TRBJ2-7; no reliable D call. Trimming left V 1 base short and J 3 bases short, with 11 bases between. The length of the CDR3 is 14 residues. Germline V gene lookup returns CDR1 SGHRS and CDR2 YFSETQ. The DNA of the CDR3 is TGCGCCAGCAGCTTGCCCAAACTGGGCTACGAGCAGTACTTC. The encoded protein is CASSLPKLGYEQYF.

The V gene is TRBV27, the J gene TRBJ2-2; the D is unclear. Between the trimmed V and J ends, which lost 8 bases and 1 base, there was a span of 5 bases. This CDR3 is built from 12 residues. CDR1 and CDR2 from the germline V gene are MNHEY and SMNVEV (reference sequence). The CDR3 DNA reads TGTGCCAGCGGGCAGAACACCGGGGAGCTGTTTTTT. Amino acids: CASGQNTGELFF.

The chain links TRBV5-5 to TRBJ2-7; TRBD1 agrees at 8 bases. Trimming removed 2 bases from V and 3 bases from J; junction bases left unmatched: 4. CDR1 is SGHKS and CDR2 is YYEKEE in the germline V gene (reference sequence). The CDR3 sequence is 14 residues long. The CDR3 reads CASSLRDRYYEQYF. CDR3 bases: TGTGCCAGCAGCTTAAGGGACAGGTACTACGAGCAGTACTTC.

V and J are TRBV12-5 and TRBJ2-7, with a possible D match to TRBD2 (6 bases). The CDR3 sequence is 15 residues long. Per germline, CDR1 LGHNT and CDR2 FRNRAP. Trimming cost V 0 bases and J 7 bases, with 16 bases left between them. The CDR3 loop reads CASGLVRRVGGEQYF. CDR3 bases: TGTGCTAGTGGTTTGGTTCGGAGGGTGGGTGGGGAGCAGTACTTC.

The chain uses TRBV11-2 and TRBJ2-1; 10 bases match TRBD2. Trimming took 5 bases from V and 7 from J; bases not matched to a gene: 14. In germline, CDR1 is SGHAT, CDR2 FQNNGV. The CDR3 runs 17 residues. The CDR3 loop reads CASSPRVGAGGFNEQFF. The CDR3 region has the DNA TGTGCCAGCAGCCCTCGCGTCGGAGCGGGAGGGTTTAATGAGCAGTTCTTC.

This sequence joins TRBV19 and TRBJ2-1; 10 bases match TRBD1. Germline CDR1 LNHDA, CDR2 SQIVND (reference sequence). This CDR3 has 14 residues. The trim removed 3 bases at V and 6 bases at J, leaving 2 bases unmatched. The CDR3 loop reads CASSIGTGVNEQFF. The CDR3 DNA reads as TGTGCCAGTAGTATTGGGACAGGGGTCAATGAGCAGTTCTTC.

This chain connects TRBV7-9 to TRBJ2-5; TRBD2 is a possible D gene (6 bases). Germline V gene data show CDR1 as SEHNR and CDR2 as FQNEAQ (reference sequence). CDR3 length: 15 residues. V was cut by 5 bases and J by 4 bases, with 17 bases left in between. In DNA, the CDR3 is TGTGCCAGCAGCCGATTTGAACCGGGGGTAGAGACCCAGTACTTC. Translation: CASSRFEPGVETQYF.

The rearrangement uses TRBV4-1 and TRBJ2-1, with 9 positions matching TRBD1. V trimming: 4 bases; J trimming: 14 bases; junction bases outside the gene matches: 15. Per the germline V gene, CDR1 is MGHRA and CDR2 is YSYEKL. The CDR3 has 15 residues. CDR3 region: CASSPRGNRGQGEFF. CDR3 bases: TGCGCCAGCAGCCCGAGGGGTAACAGGGGGCAAGGTGAGTTCTTC.

In this sample, this clone turned up a few times. This sequence joins TRBV28 and TRBJ2-6; D possibly corresponds to TRBD1 (6 bases). Trimming shortened V by 6 bases and J by 0 bases, and 12 bases separated the two germline ends. This CDR3 spans 16 amino acids. Looked up from germline, CDR1 is MDHEN and CDR2 is SYDVKM. CDR3 in DNA: TGTGCCAGCAGACGTACAGGGCACTCTGGGGCCAACGTCCTGACTTTC. It translates to CASRRTGHSGANVLTF.

The genes are TRBV15 and TRBJ1-5; a weak D match, TRBD1 (5 bases). Between the trimmed V and J ends, which lost 3 bases and 3 bases, there was a span of 15 bases. The CDR3 has 16 residues. CDR1 and CDR2 from the germline V gene are LNHNV and YYDKDF (reference sequence). This CDR3 is CATSREGSTYNQPQHF. CDR3 in DNA: TGTGCCACCAGCAGGGAGGGGAGCACATACAATCAGCCCCAGCATTTT.

The chain combines TRBV9 with TRBJ1-4; 11 nucleotides agree with TRBD1. Germline lookup yields CDR1 SGDLS and CDR2 YYNGEE. Germline trimming cut 3 bases from V and 7 bases from J; bases unmatched to any gene: 5. There are 15 residues in the CDR3. CDR3 protein: CASSDGQGAGEKLFF. DNA of the CDR3: TGTGCCAGCAGCGACGGACAGGGGGCCGGTGAAAAACTGTTTTTT.

The V call is TRBV15, the J call TRBJ1-1; no clear D. The V end was cut by 0 bases, the J end by 7 bases, with 12 bases between. Germline lookup yields CDR1 LNHNV and CDR2 YYDKDF (reference sequence). This CDR3 spans 14 amino acids. CDR3 protein: CATSRDGHNGEAFF. The CDR3 coding sequence is TGTGCCACCAGCAGAGACGGCCATAATGGTGAAGCTTTCTTT.

V usage is TRBV28 and J usage is TRBJ1-2; a possible D gene is TRBD1 (5 bases). Germline assignment: CDR1 MDHEN and CDR2 SYDVKM. CDR3 length: 13 residues. V was clipped by 6 bases and J by 8 bases, with 16 bases between them. CDR3 amino acids: CASSPFVGEGYTF. The CDR3 nucleotides are TGTGCCAGCAGCCCCTTTGTAGGGGAGGGCTACACCTTC.

This clone was seen a handful of times. The chain is built from TRBV10-2 and TRBJ2-7; D perhaps matches TRBD1 (6 bases). There are 13 residues in the CDR3. Trimming shortened V by 2 bases and J by 7 bases, and 12 bases separated the two germline ends. Per the germline V gene, CDR1 is WSHSY and CDR2 is SAAADI. CDR3 nucleotide sequence: TGCGCCAGCAGTGAGAACCCTAGGGGGGAGCAGTACTTC. It is translated as CASSENPRGEQYF.

This clone has a single count. The chain has TRBV13 and TRBJ2-5; D is ambiguous. Germline CDR1 PRHDT, CDR2 FYEKMQ (reference sequence). The V and J ends lost 0 bases and 7 bases respectively, with 3 bases between them. The CDR3 loop spans 11 amino acids. CDR3 in DNA: TGTGCCAGCAGCTTAGGAAGGACCCAGTACTTC. This codes for CASSLGRTQYF.

The rearrangement uses TRBV6-5 and TRBJ1-1, with D unresolved. Trimming removed 0 bases at V and 8 bases at J, with 4 bases between. The CDR3 is 11 residues long. Germline V CDR1 and CDR2: MNHEY, SVGAGI. CDR3 residues: CASSYSVEAFF. The CDR3 bases are TGTGCCAGCAGTTACTCGGTGGAAGCTTTCTTT.